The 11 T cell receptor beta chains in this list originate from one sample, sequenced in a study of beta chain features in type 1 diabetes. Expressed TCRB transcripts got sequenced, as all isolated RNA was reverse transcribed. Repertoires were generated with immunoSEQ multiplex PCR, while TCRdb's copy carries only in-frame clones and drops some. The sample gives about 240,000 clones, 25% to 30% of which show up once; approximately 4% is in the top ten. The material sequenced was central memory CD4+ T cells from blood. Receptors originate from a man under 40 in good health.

The CDR3 spells CASSPPQETQYF. CDR3 coding DNA: TGTGCCAGCAGTCCACCACAAGAGACCCAGTACTTC. The V call is TRBV7-2, the J call TRBJ2-5; D remains ambiguous. Germline V gene lookup returns CDR1 SGHTA and CDR2 FQGNSA. Trimming removed 6 bases at V and 2 bases at J, with 7 bases between. The CDR3 totals 12 residues.

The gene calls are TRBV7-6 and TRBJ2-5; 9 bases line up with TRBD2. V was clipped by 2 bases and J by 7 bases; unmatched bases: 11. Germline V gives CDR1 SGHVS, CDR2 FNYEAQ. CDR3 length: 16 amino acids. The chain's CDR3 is CASSLMASGTLATQYF. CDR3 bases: TGTGCCAGCAGCTTAATGGCTAGCGGGACCCTGGCGACCCAGTACTTC.

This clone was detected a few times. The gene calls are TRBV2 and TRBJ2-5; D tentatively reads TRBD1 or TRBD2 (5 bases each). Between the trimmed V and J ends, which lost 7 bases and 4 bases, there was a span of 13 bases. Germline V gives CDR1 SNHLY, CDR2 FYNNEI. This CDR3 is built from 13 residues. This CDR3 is CASNPTGGETQYF. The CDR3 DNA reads TGTGCCAGCAACCCCACAGGAGGAGAGACCCAGTACTTC.

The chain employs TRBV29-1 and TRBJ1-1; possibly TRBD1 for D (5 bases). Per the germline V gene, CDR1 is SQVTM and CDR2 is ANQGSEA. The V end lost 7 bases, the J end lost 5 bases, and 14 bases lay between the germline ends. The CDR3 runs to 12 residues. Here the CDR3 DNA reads TGCAGCGCCGGGCACGGGGGAACTGAAGCTTTCTTT. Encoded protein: CSAGHGGTEAFF.

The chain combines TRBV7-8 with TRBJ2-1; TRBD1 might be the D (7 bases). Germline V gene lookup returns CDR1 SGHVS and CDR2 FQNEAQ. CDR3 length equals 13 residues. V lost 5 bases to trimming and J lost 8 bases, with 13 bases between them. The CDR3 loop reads CASSPGGGDEQFF. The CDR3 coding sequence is TGTGCCAGCAGCCCAGGAGGGGGCGATGAGCAGTTCTTC.

The CDR3 DNA follows: TGTGCCAGTTCGACAGGGATCCGAGAGACCCAGTACTTC. The encoded protein is CASSTGIRETQYF. The V call is TRBV19, the J call TRBJ2-5; 7 bases are a match to TRBD1. The CDR3 extends over 13 amino acids. CDR1 is LNHDA, CDR2 SQIVND, per germline (reference sequence). After removal of 8 bases from V and 4 bases from J, the junction contained 7 bases not matched to a gene.

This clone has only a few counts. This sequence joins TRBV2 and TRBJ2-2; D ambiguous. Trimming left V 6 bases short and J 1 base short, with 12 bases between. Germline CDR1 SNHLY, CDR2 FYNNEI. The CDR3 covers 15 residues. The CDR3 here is CASSAQTGNTGELFF. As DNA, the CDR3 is TGTGCCAGCAGCGCTCAGACTGGGAACACCGGGGAGCTGTTTTTT.

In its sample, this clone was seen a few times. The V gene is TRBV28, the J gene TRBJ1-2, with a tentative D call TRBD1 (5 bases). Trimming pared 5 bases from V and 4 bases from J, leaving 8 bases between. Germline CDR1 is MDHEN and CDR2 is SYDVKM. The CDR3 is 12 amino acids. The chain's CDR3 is CASSVDSYGYTF. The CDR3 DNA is TGTGCCAGCAGTGTCGACAGCTATGGCTACACCTTC.

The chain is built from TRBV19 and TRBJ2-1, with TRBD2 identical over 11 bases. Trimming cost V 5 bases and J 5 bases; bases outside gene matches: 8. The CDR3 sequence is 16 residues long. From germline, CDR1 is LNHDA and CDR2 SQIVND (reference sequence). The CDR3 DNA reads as TGTGCCAGTAGTCTCTTAGCGGGAGGGCCCAACAATGAGCAGTTCTTC. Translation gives CASSLLAGGPNNEQFF. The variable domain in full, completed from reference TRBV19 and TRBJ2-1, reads DGGITQSPKYLFRKEGQNVTLSCEQNLNHDAMYWYRQDPGQGLRLIYYSQIVNDFQKGDIAEGYSVSREKKESFPLTVTSAQKNPTAFYLCASSLLAGGPNNEQFFGPGTRLTVL.

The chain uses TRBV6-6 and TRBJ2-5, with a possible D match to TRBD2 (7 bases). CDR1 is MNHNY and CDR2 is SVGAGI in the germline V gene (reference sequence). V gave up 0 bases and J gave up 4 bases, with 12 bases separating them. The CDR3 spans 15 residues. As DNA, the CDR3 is TGTGCCAGCAGTTACTCCGACGGGGGGCCAGAGACCCAGTACTTC. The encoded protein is CASSYSDGGPETQYF.

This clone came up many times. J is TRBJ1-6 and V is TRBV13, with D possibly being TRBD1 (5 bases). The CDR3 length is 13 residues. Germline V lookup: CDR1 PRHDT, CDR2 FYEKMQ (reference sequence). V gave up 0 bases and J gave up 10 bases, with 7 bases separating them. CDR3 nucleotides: TGTGCCAGCAGCTTAGGCCAGGGATCACCCCTCCACTTT. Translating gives CASSLGQGSPLHF.